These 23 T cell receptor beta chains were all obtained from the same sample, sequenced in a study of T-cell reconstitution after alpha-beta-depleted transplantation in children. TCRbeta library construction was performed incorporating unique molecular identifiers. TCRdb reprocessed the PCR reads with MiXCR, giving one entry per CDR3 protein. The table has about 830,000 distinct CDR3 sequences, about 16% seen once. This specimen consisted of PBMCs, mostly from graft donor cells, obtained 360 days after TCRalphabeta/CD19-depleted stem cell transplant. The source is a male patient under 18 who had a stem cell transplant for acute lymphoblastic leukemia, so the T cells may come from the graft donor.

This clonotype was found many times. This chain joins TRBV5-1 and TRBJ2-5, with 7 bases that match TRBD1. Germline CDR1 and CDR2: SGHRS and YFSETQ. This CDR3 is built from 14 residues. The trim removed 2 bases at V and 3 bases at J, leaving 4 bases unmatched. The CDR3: CASSLQGSEETQYF. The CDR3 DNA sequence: TGCGCCAGCAGCTTACAGGGGAGTGAAGAGACCCAGTACTTC.

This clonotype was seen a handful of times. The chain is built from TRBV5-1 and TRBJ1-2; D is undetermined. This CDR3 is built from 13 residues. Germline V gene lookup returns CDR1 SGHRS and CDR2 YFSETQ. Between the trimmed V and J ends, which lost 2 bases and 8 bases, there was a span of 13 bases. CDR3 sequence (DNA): TGCGCCAGCAGCTTAGCGGGGTTGAGAGGCTACACCTTC. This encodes CASSLAGLRGYTF.

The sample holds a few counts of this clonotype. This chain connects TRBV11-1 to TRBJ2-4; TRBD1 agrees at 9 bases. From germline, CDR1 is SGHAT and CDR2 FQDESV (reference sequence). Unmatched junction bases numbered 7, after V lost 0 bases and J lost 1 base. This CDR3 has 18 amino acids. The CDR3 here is CASSLAGYRGLAKNIQYF. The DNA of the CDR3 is TGTGCCAGCAGCTTAGCGGGATACAGGGGGCTGGCCAAAAACATTCAGTACTTC.

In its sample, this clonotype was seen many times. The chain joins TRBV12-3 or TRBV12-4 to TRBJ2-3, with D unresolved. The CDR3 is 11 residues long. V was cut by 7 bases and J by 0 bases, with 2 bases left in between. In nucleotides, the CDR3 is TGTGCCAGCACCAGCACAGATACGCAGTATTTT. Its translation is CASTSTDTQYF.

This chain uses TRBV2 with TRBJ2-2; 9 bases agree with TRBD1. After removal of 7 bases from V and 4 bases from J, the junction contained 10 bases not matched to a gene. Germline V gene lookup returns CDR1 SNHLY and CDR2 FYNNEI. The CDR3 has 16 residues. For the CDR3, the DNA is TGTGCCAGCATCGGTAACAGGGGGCAAATCACCGGGGAGCTGTTTTTT. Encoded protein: CASIGNRGQITGELFF. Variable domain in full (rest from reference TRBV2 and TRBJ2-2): EPEVTQTPSHQVTQMGQEVILRCVPISNHLYFYWYRQILGQKVEFLVSFYNNEISEKSEIFDDQFSVERPDGSNFTLKIRSTKLEDSAMYFCASIGNRGQITGELFFGEGSRLTVL.

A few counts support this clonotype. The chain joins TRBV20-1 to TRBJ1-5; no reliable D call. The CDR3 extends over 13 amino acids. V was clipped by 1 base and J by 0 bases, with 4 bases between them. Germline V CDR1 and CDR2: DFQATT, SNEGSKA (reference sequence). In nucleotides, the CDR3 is TGCAGTGCTAGAGGCCCTAGCAATCAGCCCCAGCATTTT. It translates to CSARGPSNQPQHF.

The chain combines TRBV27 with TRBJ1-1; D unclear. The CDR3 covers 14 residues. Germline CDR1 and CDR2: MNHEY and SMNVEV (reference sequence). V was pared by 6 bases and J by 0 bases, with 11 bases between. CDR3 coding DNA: TGTGCCAGCAGATACGGGGTCCTGAACACTGAAGCTTTCTTT. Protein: CASRYGVLNTEAFF.

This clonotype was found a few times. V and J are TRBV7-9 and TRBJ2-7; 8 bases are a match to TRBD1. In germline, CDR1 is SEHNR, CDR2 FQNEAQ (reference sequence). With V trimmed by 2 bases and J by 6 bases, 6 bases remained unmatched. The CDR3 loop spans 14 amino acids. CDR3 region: CASSLPRGLGEQYF. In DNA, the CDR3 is TGTGCCAGCAGCTTACCCAGGGGGCTCGGCGAGCAGTACTTC. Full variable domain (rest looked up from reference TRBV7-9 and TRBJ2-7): DTGVSQNPRHKITKRGQNVTFRCDPISEHNRLYWYRQTLGQGPEFLTYFQNEAQLEKSRLLSDRFSAERPKGSFSTLEIQRTEQGDSAMYLCASSLPRGLGEQYFGPGTRLTVT.

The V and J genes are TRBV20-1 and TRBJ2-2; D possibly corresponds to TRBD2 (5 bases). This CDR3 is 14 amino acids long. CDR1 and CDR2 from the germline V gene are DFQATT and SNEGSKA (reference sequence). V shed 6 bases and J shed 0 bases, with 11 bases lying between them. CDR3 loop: CSASGITNTGELFF. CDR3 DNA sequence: TGCAGTGCGTCGGGAATAACGAACACCGGGGAGCTGTTTTTT.

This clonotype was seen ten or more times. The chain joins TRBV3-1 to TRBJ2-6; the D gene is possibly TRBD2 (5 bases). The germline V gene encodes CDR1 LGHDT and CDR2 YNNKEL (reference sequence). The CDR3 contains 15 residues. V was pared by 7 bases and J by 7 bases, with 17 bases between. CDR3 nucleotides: TGTGCCAGCACCTTTGGGAGCCGACGTGCCAACGTCCTGACTTTC. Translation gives CASTFGSRRANVLTF. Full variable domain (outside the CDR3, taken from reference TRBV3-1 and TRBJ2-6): DTAVSQTPKYLVTQMGNDKSIKCEQNLGHDTMYWYKQDSKKFLKIMFSYNNKELIINETVPNRFSPKSPDKAHLNLHINSLELGDSAVYFCASTFGSRRANVLTFGAGSRLTVL.

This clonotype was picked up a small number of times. The CDR3: CASSLVGQGPEKLFF. In DNA form, the CDR3 reads TGTGCCAGCAGCTTAGTGGGACAGGGTCCCGAAAAACTGTTTTTT. This chain joins TRBV7-9 and TRBJ1-4; TRBD1 aligns across 9 bases. Germline-derived CDR1 and CDR2 are SEHNR and FQNEAQ (reference sequence). CDR3 length: 15 amino acids. V dropped 1 base and J dropped 8; count of bases not matched to a gene: 5.

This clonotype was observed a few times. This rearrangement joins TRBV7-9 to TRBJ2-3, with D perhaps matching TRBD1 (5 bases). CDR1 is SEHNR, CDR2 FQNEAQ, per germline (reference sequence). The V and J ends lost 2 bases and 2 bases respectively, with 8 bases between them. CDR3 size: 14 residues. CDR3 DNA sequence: TGTGCCAGCAGCTTAACGACAGACACAGATACGCAGTATTTT. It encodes CASSLTTDTDTQYF.

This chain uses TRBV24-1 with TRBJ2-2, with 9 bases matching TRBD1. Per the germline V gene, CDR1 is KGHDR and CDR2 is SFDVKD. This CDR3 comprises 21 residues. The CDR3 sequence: CGASDNSWGTGGQENTGELFF. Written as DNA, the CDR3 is TGTGGCGCCAGTGATAATTCCTGGGGAACAGGGGGCCAAGAGAACACCGGGGAGCTGTTTTTT.

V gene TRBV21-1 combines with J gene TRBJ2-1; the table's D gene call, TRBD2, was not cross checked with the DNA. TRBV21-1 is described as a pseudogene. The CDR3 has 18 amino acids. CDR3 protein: CASSPTLTSGREHNEQFF. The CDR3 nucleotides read TGTGCCAGCAGTCCCACCTTGACTAGCGGGAGGGAGCACAATGAGCAGTTCTTC.

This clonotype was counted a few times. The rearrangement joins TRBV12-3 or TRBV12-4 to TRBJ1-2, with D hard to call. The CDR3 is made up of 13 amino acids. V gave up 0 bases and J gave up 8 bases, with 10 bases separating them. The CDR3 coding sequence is TGTGCCAGCAGTTTAGCGGTTGTTGAAGGCTACACCTTC. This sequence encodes CASSLAVVEGYTF.

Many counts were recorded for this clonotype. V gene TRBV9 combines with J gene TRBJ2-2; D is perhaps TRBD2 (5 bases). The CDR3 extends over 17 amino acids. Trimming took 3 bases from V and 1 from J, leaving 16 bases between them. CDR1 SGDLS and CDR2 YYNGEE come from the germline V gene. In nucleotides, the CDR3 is TGTGCCAGCAGCGCTTCCCTCGGGGTAGGGAACACCGGGGAGCTGTTTTTT. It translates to CASSASLGVGNTGELFF.

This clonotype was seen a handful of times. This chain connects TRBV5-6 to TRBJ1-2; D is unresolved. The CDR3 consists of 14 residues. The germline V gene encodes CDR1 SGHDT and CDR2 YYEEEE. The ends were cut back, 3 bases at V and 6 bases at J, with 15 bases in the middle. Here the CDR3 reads CASSSGPNGDGYTF. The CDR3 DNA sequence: TGTGCCAGCAGCTCCGGCCCCAACGGAGATGGCTACACCTTC.

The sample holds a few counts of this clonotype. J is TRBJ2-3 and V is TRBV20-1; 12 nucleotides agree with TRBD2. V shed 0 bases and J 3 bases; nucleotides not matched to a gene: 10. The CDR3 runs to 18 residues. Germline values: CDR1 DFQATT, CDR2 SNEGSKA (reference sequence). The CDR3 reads CSARDPSATSGGTDTQYF. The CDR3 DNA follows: TGCAGTGCTAGAGACCCCTCCGCGACTAGCGGGGGTACAGATACGCAGTATTTT.

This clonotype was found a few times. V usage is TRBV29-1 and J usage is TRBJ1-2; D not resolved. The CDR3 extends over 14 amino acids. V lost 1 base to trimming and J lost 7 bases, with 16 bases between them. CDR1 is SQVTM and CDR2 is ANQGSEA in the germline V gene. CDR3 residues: CSVEVGHGKFGYTF. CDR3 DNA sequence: TGCAGCGTTGAAGTCGGTCACGGGAAGTTTGGCTACACCTTC.

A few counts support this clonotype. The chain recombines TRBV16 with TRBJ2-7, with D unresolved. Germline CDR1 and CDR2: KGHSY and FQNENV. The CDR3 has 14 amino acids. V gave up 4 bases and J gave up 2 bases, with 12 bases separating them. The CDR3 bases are TGTGCCAGCAGCCGTCCTGCTAGGCCCTACGAGCAGTACTTC. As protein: CASSRPARPYEQYF.

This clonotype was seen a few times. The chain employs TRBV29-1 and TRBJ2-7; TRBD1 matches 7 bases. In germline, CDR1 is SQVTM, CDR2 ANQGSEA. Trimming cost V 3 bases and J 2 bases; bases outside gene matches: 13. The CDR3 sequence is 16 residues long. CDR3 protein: CSVEVGRTGSPYEQYF. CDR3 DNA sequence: TGCAGCGTTGAGGTGGGAAGGACAGGTTCCCCCTACGAGCAGTACTTC.

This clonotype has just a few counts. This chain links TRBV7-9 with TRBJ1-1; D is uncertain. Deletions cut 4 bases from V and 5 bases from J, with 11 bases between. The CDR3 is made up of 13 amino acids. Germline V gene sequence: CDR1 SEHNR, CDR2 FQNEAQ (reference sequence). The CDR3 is CASSSAGFTEAFF. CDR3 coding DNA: TGTGCCAGCAGCTCCGCGGGATTTACTGAAGCTTTCTTT.

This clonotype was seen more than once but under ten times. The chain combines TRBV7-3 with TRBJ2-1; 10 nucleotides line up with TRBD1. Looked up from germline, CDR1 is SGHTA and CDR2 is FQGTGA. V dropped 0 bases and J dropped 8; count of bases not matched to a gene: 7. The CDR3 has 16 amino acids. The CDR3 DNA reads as TGTGCCAGCAGCTTAACGGCGGGACAGGGGATCCATGAGCAGTTCTTC. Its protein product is CASSLTAGQGIHEQFF.